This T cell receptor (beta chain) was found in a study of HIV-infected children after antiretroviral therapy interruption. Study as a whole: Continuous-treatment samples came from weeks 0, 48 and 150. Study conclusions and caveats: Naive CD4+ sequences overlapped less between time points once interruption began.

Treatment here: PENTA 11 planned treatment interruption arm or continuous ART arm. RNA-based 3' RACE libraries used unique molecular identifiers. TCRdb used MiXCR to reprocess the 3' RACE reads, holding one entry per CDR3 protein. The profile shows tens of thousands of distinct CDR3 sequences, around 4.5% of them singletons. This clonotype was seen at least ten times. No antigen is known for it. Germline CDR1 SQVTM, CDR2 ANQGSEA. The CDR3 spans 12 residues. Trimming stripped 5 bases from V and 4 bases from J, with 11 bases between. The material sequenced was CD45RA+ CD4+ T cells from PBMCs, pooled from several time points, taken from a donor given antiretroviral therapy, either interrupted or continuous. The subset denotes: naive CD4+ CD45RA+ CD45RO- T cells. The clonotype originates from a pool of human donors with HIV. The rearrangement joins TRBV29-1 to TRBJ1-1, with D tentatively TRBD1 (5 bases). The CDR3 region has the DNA TGCAGCGTTTCCGGGGGGTTCACTGAAGCTTTCTTT. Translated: CSVSGGFTEAFF.